This T cell receptor beta chain was sequenced during a study of OX40 agonist ivuxolimab in advanced cancers. Study-level information: Age averaged around 54 years (range roughly 23 to 80), and 82.7% were male.

As for this clone: Its antigen is currently unknown.

Study findings and constraints: A proportion of nonresponders additionally exhibited low normalized T-cell clonal expansion. At 0.1-3.0 mg/kg, partial responders had clonal expansion among the lowest observed.

The V gene's germline CDR1 is SGDLS and CDR2 YYNGEE. This CDR3 spans 16 amino acids. After removal of 3 bases from V and 2 bases from J, the junction contained 4 bases not matched to a gene. Only in-frame clones appear in the TCRdb table, and some are missing; sequencing was by immunoSEQ multiplex PCR. The top ten clones hold approximately 37% of a sample with more than 20,000 clones, approximately 81% of them seen once. The chain couples TRBV9 to TRBJ2-3; 12 bases fit TRBD2. The TCR was taken from an adult with an advanced solid tumor such as melanoma, head and neck, liver or kidney cancer. Source: CD4+ or CD8+ T cells sorted from blood, taken in a trial of the OX40 agonist ivuxolimab. The CDR3 protein is CASSAGLAGLTDTQYF. CDR3 DNA: TGTGCCAGCAGCGCCGGACTAGCGGGGCTCACAGATACGCAGTATTTT.